The clone carrying this T cell receptor beta chain was seen only a few times. Its specificity is unknown. The junction departs from the called germline gene at one end, perhaps through a read error. Germline lookup yields CDR1 SNHLY and CDR2 FYNNEI. This CDR3 contains 11 residues. Primed by a sample-barcoded 5' primer and a J-beta primer mix, a second PCR proceeded for 7 to 11 cycles. TCRdb independently ran MiXCR on the 5' RACE reads; one entry per CDR3 protein. The sample records roughly 1,000,000 distinct CDR3 sequences, roughly 24% being singletons. These data belong to a study of blood T cells in healthy people across ages. The study's findings and limits: A roughly linear fall in TCR beta diversity per million T cells was seen with increasing age. Researchers deemed the diversity estimates from one million T cells underestimates.

This sample also appeared in a second study, on T cells of mothers and their children.

This receptor was taken from a girl between 2 and 10 years old in good health. The specimen was blood. The chain employs TRBV2 and TRBJ2-1; D remains unclear. In DNA form, the CDR3 reads TGTGCTAGCAGTGTAACGACCGAGCAGTTCTTC. Translating gives CASSVTTEQFF.